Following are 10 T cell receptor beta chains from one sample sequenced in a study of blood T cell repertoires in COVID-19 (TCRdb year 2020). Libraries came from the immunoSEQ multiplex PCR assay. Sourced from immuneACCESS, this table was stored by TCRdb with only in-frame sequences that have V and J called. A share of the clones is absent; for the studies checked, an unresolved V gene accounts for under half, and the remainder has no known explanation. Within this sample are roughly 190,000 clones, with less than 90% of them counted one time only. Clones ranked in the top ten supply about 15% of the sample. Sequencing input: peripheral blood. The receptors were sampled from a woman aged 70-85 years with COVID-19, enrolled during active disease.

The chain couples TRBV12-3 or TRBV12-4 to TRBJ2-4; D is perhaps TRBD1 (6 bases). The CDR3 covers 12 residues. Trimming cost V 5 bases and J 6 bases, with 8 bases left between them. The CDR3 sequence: CASSAQGNIQYF. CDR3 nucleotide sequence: TGTGCCAGCAGTGCACAGGGAAACATTCAGTACTTC.

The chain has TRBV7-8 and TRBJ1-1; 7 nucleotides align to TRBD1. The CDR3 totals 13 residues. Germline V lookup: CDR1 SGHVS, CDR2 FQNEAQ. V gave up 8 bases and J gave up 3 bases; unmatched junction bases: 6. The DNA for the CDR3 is TGTGCCAGCGGGGGACAGTTGGACACTGAAGCTTTCTTT. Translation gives CASGGQLDTEAFF. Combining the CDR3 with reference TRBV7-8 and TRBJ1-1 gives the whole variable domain GAGVSQSPRYKVAKRGQDVALRCDPISGHVSLFWYQQALGQGPEFLTYFQNEAQLDKSGLPSDRFFAERPEGSVSTLKIQRTQQEDSAVYLCASGGQLDTEAFFGQGTRLTVV.

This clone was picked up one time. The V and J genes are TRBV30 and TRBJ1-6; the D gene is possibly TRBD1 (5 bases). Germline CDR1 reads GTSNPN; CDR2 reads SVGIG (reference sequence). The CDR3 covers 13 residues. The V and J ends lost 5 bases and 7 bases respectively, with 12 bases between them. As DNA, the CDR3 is TGTGCCTGGGGGGAGGGACGGAATTCACCCCTCCACTTT. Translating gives CAWGEGRNSPLHF.

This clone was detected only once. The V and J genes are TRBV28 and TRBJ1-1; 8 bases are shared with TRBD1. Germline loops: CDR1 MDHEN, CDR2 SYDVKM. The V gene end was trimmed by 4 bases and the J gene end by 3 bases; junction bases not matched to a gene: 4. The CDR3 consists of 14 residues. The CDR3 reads CASSYRGSYTEAFF. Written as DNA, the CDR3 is TGTGCCAGCAGTTACAGGGGGTCGTACACTGAAGCTTTCTTT.

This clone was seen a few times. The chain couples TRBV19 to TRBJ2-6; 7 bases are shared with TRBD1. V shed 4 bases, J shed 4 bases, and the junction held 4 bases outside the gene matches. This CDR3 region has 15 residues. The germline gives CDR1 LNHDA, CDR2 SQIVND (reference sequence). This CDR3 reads CASSNTGVGANVLTF. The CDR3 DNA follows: TGTGCCAGTAGTAACACAGGGGTAGGGGCCAACGTCCTGACTTTC.

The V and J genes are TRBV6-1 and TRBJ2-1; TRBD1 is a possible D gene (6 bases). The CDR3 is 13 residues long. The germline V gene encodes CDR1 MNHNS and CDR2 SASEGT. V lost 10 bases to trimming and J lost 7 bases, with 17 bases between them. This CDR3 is CATGVGGQNEQFF. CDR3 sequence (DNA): TGTGCCACAGGGGTAGGGGGTCAGAATGAGCAGTTCTTC.

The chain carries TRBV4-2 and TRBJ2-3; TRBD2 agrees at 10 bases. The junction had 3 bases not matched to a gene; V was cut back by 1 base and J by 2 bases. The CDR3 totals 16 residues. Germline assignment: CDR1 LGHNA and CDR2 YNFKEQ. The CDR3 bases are TGTGCCAGCAGCCAAGTAGGACTAGCGGACACAGATACGCAGTATTTT. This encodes CASSQVGLADTDTQYF.

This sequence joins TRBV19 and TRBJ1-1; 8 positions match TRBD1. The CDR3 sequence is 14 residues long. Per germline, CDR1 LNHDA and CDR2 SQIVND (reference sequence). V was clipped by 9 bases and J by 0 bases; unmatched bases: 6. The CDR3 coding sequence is TGTGCCAGCAAAAGACAGGGGATGAACACTGAAGCTTTCTTT. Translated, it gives CASKRQGMNTEAFF.

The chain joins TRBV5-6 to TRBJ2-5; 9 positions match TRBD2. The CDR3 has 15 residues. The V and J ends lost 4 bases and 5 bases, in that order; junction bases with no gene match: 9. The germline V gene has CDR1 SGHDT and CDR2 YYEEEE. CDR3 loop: CASSLPSGRLETQYF. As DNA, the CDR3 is TGTGCCAGCAGCCTGCCCAGCGGGAGGTTGGAGACCCAGTACTTC. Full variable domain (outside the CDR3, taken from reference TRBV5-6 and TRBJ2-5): DAGVTQSPTHLIKTRGQQVTLRCSPKSGHDTVSWYQQALGQGPQFIFQYYEEEERQRGNFPDRFSGHQFPNYSSELNVNALLLGDSALYLCASSLPSGRLETQYFGPGTRLLVL.

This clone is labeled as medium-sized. This chain's CDR3 is CASSPGQAKEGYTF. In DNA form, the CDR3 reads TGTGCCAGCAGCCCGGGACAGGCGAAGGAGGGCTACACCTTC. The chain links TRBV9 to TRBJ1-2; TRBD1 matches at 8 bases. This CDR3 has 14 amino acids. Looked up from germline, CDR1 is SGDLS and CDR2 is YYNGEE. Losses at the gene ends were 4 bases for V and 8 bases for J; bases not matched to a gene: 10.